Below are 12 T cell receptor beta chains sequenced from a single sample in a study of tumor-infiltrating lymphocytes in oesophageal squamous cell carcinoma. TCRdb re-called the PCR reads with MiXCR, one entry per CDR3 protein. Of about 12,000 distinct CDR3 sequences listed, 50% to 70% are singletons. What was sequenced was esophageal tumor tissue. All receptors come from a female donor with esophageal squamous cell carcinoma.

A few counts support this clonotype. The chain employs TRBV28 and TRBJ1-1, with D possibly matching TRBD1 (5 bases). Germline V gene sequence: CDR1 MDHEN, CDR2 SYDVKM. The V and J ends lost 2 bases and 4 bases respectively, with 11 bases between them. The CDR3 covers 14 residues. The CDR3 DNA reads as TGTGCCAGCAGTTTAAGAGGACACCTCACTGAAGCTTTCTTT. It is translated as CASSLRGHLTEAFF.

The chain combines TRBV6-1 with TRBJ2-5; possibly TRBD1 or TRBD2 for D (6 bases each). The DNA end favors TRBJ2-7, so the J call may be wrong. Germline lookup yields CDR1 MNHNS and CDR2 SASEGT. There are 12 residues in the CDR3. In nucleotides, the CDR3 is TGTGCCAGCAGTCCACAGGGACTCGAGCAGTACTTC. The encoded protein is CASSPQGLEQYF.

The chain is built from TRBV12-3 or TRBV12-4 and TRBJ2-1; D is undetermined. With the DNA end fitting TRBJ2-7 better, the J assignment may be wrong. CDR3 length equals 12 residues. CDR3 sequence: CASSPSPRWQYF. CDR3 in DNA: TGTGCCAGCAGCCCTTCTCCACGATGGCAGTACTTC.

The genes are TRBV5-6 and TRBJ2-5; a possible D gene is TRBD2 (5 bases). The V end was cut by 4 bases, the J end by 5 bases, with 9 bases between. Per the germline V gene, CDR1 is SGHDT and CDR2 is YYEEEE. The CDR3 length is 12 residues. The CDR3 is CASSLGMETQYF. The CDR3 nucleotides read TGTGCCAGCAGCCTCGGGATGGAGACCCAGTACTTC.

The chain recombines TRBV19 with TRBJ2-1; 8 bases map to TRBD2. The J call could be wrong; TRBJ2-7 is a better fit for the DNA end. The CDR3 runs 15 residues. Germline V CDR1 and CDR2: LNHDA, SQIVND (reference sequence). Here the CDR3 DNA reads TGTGCCAGTAGAGGGAAGCGGGAGCTTTACAATGAGCAGTACTTC. This sequence encodes CASRGKRELYNEQYF.

On this clonotype itself: Since no conserved phenylalanine or tryptophan closes the CDR3, a read error is the likely cause. The DNA is left out, because the CDR3 cannot be placed on it with certainty; the CDR3 is given as TCRdb lists it. The chain recombines TRBV6-9 with TRBJ2-6. The CDR3 is 8 residues long, ends included. The germline gives CDR1 MNHGY, CDR2 SVAAGI. CDR3 residues: CASSYSKS.

This clonotype was found a few times. The chain carries TRBV7-2 and TRBJ1-1, with D possibly matching TRBD1 (6 bases). V lost 4 bases to trimming and J lost 11 bases, with 14 bases between them. Germline loops: CDR1 SGHTA, CDR2 FQGNSA. This CDR3 contains 12 residues. The CDR3 spells CASSWGDTPAFF. Written as DNA, the CDR3 is TGTGCCAGCAGCTGGGGGGACACGCCTGCTTTCTTT.

The table lists this clonotype with many counts. The gene calls are TRBV11-3 and TRBJ2-1, with a tentative D call TRBD2 (6 bases). V lost 5 bases, J lost 0 bases, and 11 bases lay in between. Germline V gene lookup returns CDR1 SGHNT and CDR2 YENEEA. The CDR3 has 15 residues. The CDR3 loop is CASSRLGSSYNEQFF. Here the CDR3 DNA reads TGTGCCAGCAGCCGACTAGGGAGCTCCTACAATGAGCAGTTCTTC.

This clonotype was found a few times. The gene calls are TRBV7-9 and TRBJ2-5, with no clear D. V lost 1 base to trimming and J lost 3 bases, with 9 bases between them. Germline-derived CDR1 and CDR2 are SEHNR and FQNEAQ (reference sequence). The CDR3 length is 14 residues. CDR3 protein: CASSLGVNEETQYF. The CDR3 nucleotides are TGTGCCAGCAGCTTAGGCGTCAACGAAGAGACCCAGTACTTC.

This clonotype was recorded a few times. The CDR3 sequence: CASNLAGSSYNEQFF. The CDR3 bases are TGTGCCAGCAATCTAGCCGGAAGCTCCTACAATGAGCAGTTCTTC. The chain uses TRBV7-2 and TRBJ2-1; tentative D call: TRBD2 (5 bases). CDR1 and CDR2 from the germline V gene are SGHTA and FQGNSA. With 7 bases removed from V and 0 bases from J, the gap between germline ends came to 13 bases. The CDR3 spans 15 residues.

This clonotype has a single count. The chain links TRBV6-7 to TRBJ2-3; D gene unclear. TRBV6-7 is flagged as an ORF with uncertain function. V dropped 1 base and J dropped 2 bases, with 7 bases sitting between them. CDR3 size: 14 residues. CDR3 amino acids: CASSYYSYTDTQYF. CDR3 DNA: TGTGCCAGCAGTTACTACTCCTACACAGATACGCAGTATTTT.

Only a few counts were recorded for this clonotype. The V call is TRBV7-9, the J call TRBJ2-1; the match to TRBD1 covers 8 bases. Trimming at V came to 4 bases and at J to 1 base, leaving 6 bases not matched to a gene. The CDR3 is 16 amino acids. CDR1 and CDR2 (germline): SEHNR, FQNEAQ (reference sequence). The CDR3 DNA reads as TGTGCCAGCAGCTCCCGACAGGGGAGTTCCTACAATGAGCAGTTCTTC. Protein: CASSSRQGSSYNEQFF.